Presented here are 4 T cell receptor beta chains from one specimen sequenced in a study of blood T cell repertoires in COVID-19 (dated by TCRdb to about 2020). The method behind the library was the immunoSEQ multiplex PCR assay. The clones in this table, taken by TCRdb from immuneACCESS, are in-frame only. Not every clone is retained; where verified, under half of the shortfall comes from an unresolved V gene, and the cause of the rest is unknown. For this sample the table gives roughly 250,000 clones, of which around nine tenths were detected only once. About 0.8% of the sample lies in the top ten. The sample taken for sequencing was peripheral blood. The receptors derive from a man between 25 and 39 years old with acute or convalescent COVID-19.

This clone was recorded a few times. The gene calls are TRBV7-3 and TRBJ2-6; D possibly corresponds to TRBD2 (6 bases). Germline CDR1 SGHTA, CDR2 FQGTGA. V lost 1 base and J 0 bases, leaving 7 bases between the germline ends. The CDR3 is 16 amino acids. The CDR3 DNA is TGTGCCAGCAGCTTAAGGGGAGGCTCTGGGGCCAACGTCCTGACTTTC. Translated: CASSLRGGSGANVLTF.

The chain links TRBV5-1 to TRBJ1-3; TRBD1 matches 9 bases. V lost 9 bases to trimming and J lost 5 bases; unmatched junction nucleotides: 6. The CDR3 is 13 residues long. Germline V lookup: CDR1 SGHRS, CDR2 YFSETQ. The CDR3 is CANPDRGRNTIYF. CDR3 DNA: TGCGCCAACCCCGACAGGGGGAGAAACACCATATATTTT. The full variable domain, completed using reference TRBV5-1 and TRBJ1-3, is KAGVTQTPRYLIKTRGQQVTLSCSPISGHRSVSWYQQTPGQGLQFLFEYFSETQRNKGNFPGRFSGRQFSNSRSEMNVSTLELGDSALYLCANPDRGRNTIYFGEGSWLTVV.

The J gene is TRBJ1-5, the V gene TRBV7-2; TRBD1 agrees at 11 bases. CDR1 and CDR2 from the germline V gene are SGHTA and FQGNSA. J gave up 0 bases and V 4 bases, and 8 bases lay outside the gene matches. CDR3 length equals 18 residues. CDR3 nucleotide sequence: TGTGCCAGCAGCTCCTATCAGGGACAGGGGGGTAGCAATCAGCCCCAGCATTTT. Residues: CASSSYQGQGGSNQPQHF. Based on the CDR3 plus reference TRBV7-2 and TRBJ1-5, the full variable domain is GAGVSQSPSNKVTEKGKDVELRCDPISGHTALYWYRQSLGQGLEFLIYFQGNSAPDKSGLPSDRFSAERTGGSVSTLTIQRTQQEDSAVYLCASSSYQGQGGSNQPQHFGDGTRLSIL.

J is TRBJ2-7 and V is TRBV27; TRBD1 aligns across 9 bases. CDR1 is MNHEY and CDR2 is SMNVEV in the germline V gene (reference sequence). The CDR3 length is 16 residues. V lost 4 bases, J lost 0 bases, and 7 bases stayed unmatched. As DNA, the CDR3 is TGTGCCAGCAGTTCAAAGGGACAGGGACTCTCCTACGAGCAGTACTTC. Amino acids: CASSSKGQGLSYEQYF.